These 13 T cell receptor beta chains were sequenced from one sample in a study of blood T cell repertoires in COVID-19. The table came from immunoSEQ multiplex PCR; TCRdb's copy has only in-frame clones and leaves some out. The profile shows about 260,000 clones, nearly 90% of them singletons. Sequences were obtained from peripheral blood. These TCRs come from a human donor in a cohort sampled during active COVID-19.

This clone was recorded once. The genes are TRBV7-2 and TRBJ1-2; 11 positions match TRBD1. In germline, CDR1 is SGHTA, CDR2 FQGNSA. The CDR3 totals 15 residues. Trimming took 5 bases from V and 3 from J; bases not matched to a gene: 5. As DNA, the CDR3 is TGTGCCAGCAGCCCAGGGACAGGGGGGGACTATGGCTACACCTTC. Translated, it gives CASSPGTGGDYGYTF.

The V and J genes are TRBV9 and TRBJ2-7, with 8 bases matching TRBD2. CDR1 and CDR2 from the germline V gene are SGDLS and YYNGEE. V lost 1 base to trimming and J lost 4 bases; unmatched junction nucleotides: 4. The CDR3 spans 14 residues. CDR3 nucleotide sequence: TGTGCCAGCAGCGTAATGGCGGGGGGATACGAGCAGTACTTC. Its translation is CASSVMAGGYEQYF.

This sequence joins TRBV19 and TRBJ1-2; 7 nucleotides agree with TRBD1. The CDR3 runs to 14 residues. The ends lost 3 bases at V and 6 bases at J; junction bases unmatched: 7. In germline, CDR1 is LNHDA, CDR2 SQIVND (reference sequence). This CDR3 is CASSMVGTADGYTF. CDR3 nucleotides: TGTGCCAGTAGTATGGTAGGGACAGCAGATGGCTACACCTTC.

The chain uses TRBV25-1 and TRBJ1-6, with D tentatively TRBD1 (5 bases). CDR3 length: 16 residues. Germline assignment: CDR1 MGHDK and CDR2 SYGVNS. V was cut by 6 bases and J by 9 bases, with 21 bases left in between. The CDR3 sequence is CASRGTGATTGSPLHF. For the CDR3, the DNA is TGTGCCAGCAGGGGGACTGGGGCAACGACTGGTTCACCCCTCCACTTT.

This clone was counted between two and nine times. The chain combines TRBV19 with TRBJ1-3, with D unclear. V was trimmed by 4 bases and J by 0 bases, leaving 10 bases between them. CDR3 size: 15 residues. Germline CDR1 and CDR2: LNHDA and SQIVND (reference sequence). CDR3 protein: CASSNQDYSGNTIYF. CDR3 nucleotides: TGTGCCAGTAGTAACCAGGACTACTCTGGAAACACCATATATTTT.

This clone turned up a few times. This rearrangement joins TRBV7-8 to TRBJ1-1, with TRBD1 as a possible D gene (6 bases). The CDR3 has 14 residues. V was cut by 1 base and J by 5 bases, with 11 bases left in between. Germline assignment: CDR1 SGHVS and CDR2 FQNEAQ. The CDR3 DNA reads as TGTGCCAGCAGCTTAGTTGGGGGGGCAACTGAAGCTTTCTTT. Encoded protein: CASSLVGGATEAFF. Full variable domain (outside the CDR3, taken from reference TRBV7-8 and TRBJ1-1): GAGVSQSPRYKVAKRGQDVALRCDPISGHVSLFWYQQALGQGPEFLTYFQNEAQLDKSGLPSDRFFAERPEGSVSTLKIQRTQQEDSAVYLCASSLVGGATEAFFGQGTRLTVV.

The V and J genes are TRBV7-2 and TRBJ2-5, with 8 nucleotides matching TRBD2. V trimming: 6 bases; J trimming: 1 base; junction bases outside the gene matches: 7. Germline CDR1 reads SGHTA; CDR2 reads FQGNSA. CDR3 length: 15 residues. The CDR3 spells CASSSPSGLQETQYF. CDR3 DNA sequence: TGTGCCAGCAGTTCCCCTAGCGGGCTCCAAGAGACCCAGTACTTC. The variable domain in full, completed from reference TRBV7-2 and TRBJ2-5, reads GAGVSQSPSNKVTEKGKDVELRCDPISGHTALYWYRQSLGQGLEFLIYFQGNSAPDKSGLPSDRFSAERTGGSVSTLTIQRTQQEDSAVYLCASSSPSGLQETQYFGPGTRLLVL.

The chain links TRBV6-1 to TRBJ1-1; D might be TRBD1 (6 bases). This CDR3 spans 15 amino acids. CDR1 and CDR2 (germline): MNHNS, SASEGT. V was trimmed by 1 base and J by 6 bases, leaving 15 bases between them. CDR3 nucleotides: TGTGCCAGCAGTGAAGTCCGTTGGGCAGGGGCTGAAGCTTTCTTT. This codes for CASSEVRWAGAEAFF.

V is TRBV28 and J is TRBJ2-7, with 9 bases identical to TRBD1. The CDR3 length is 16 residues. Germline CDR1 is MDHEN and CDR2 is SYDVKM. Trimming took 3 bases from V and 4 from J; bases not matched to a gene: 10. CDR3 loop: CASSFGTGWDVYEQYF. The CDR3 region has the DNA TGTGCCAGCAGTTTCGGGACAGGGTGGGACGTTTACGAGCAGTACTTC. The entire variable domain, with the rest obtained from reference TRBV28 and TRBJ2-7, is as follows: DVKVTQSSRYLVKRTGEKVFLECVQDMDHENMFWYRQDPGLGLRLIYFSYDVKMKEKGDIPEGYSVSREKKERFSLILESASTNQTSMYLCASSFGTGWDVYEQYFGPGTRLTVT.

J is TRBJ2-7 and V is TRBV3-1 (or the pseudogene TRBV3-2), with D uncertain. The germline CDR1 and CDR2 sequences are LGHDT and YNNKEL (reference sequence). V shed 0 bases and J shed 2 bases, with 2 bases lying between them. The CDR3 length is 12 residues. CDR3 nucleotides: TGTGCCAGCAGCCAAGACACCTACGAGCAGTACTTC. Amino acids: CASSQDTYEQYF.

This clone was detected once. This chain links TRBV4-1 with TRBJ2-7; 8 nucleotides agree with TRBD2. This CDR3 is built from 16 residues. J lost 3 bases, V lost 1 base, and 8 bases had no gene match. The germline V gene encodes CDR1 MGHRA and CDR2 YSYEKL. This chain's CDR3 is CASSQGIAGQGYEQYF. The CDR3 nucleotides are TGCGCCAGCAGCCAAGGAATAGCGGGGCAGGGCTACGAGCAGTACTTC.

The chain recombines TRBV15 with TRBJ2-7; no clear D gene. Germline CDR1 and CDR2: LNHNV and YYDKDF (reference sequence). This CDR3 is built from 12 residues. V was trimmed by 0 bases and J by 7 bases, leaving 7 bases between them. In DNA form, the CDR3 reads TGTGCCACCAGCAGAGATCCCTCGGAGCAGTACTTC. Translation gives CATSRDPSEQYF.

The CDR3 sequence: CASSGSTGVHSPLHF. The DNA for the CDR3 is TGCGCCAGCAGCGGATCGACAGGGGTTCATTCACCCCTCCACTTT. This chain connects TRBV5-1 to TRBJ1-6; the match to TRBD1 covers 8 bases. Germline values: CDR1 SGHRS, CDR2 YFSETQ. V lost 4 bases and J lost 8; bases outside the gene matches: 8. The CDR3 length is 15 residues.